The T cell receptor (beta chain) described here comes from a study of somatic mutations in cytotoxic T cells in rheumatoid arthritis. Study at large: Among the T-cell populations stained with V beta antibodies, some were separated by flow sorting at nearly 100% purity, including V beta1+ cells whose TCRB was sequenced. General study points: No age-related increase in CD8+ clonality was seen in healthy controls, but one was seen in rheumatoid arthritis patients. The study found that the largest CD8+ clone exceeded 20% of CD8+ cells in about an eighth of the roughly 60 patients.

About this clone: Its target is not known.

Data came from immunoSEQ multiplex PCR; TCRdb stores just in-frame clones and leaves some out. The sample carries about 16,000 clones, more than 75% recorded once. The CDR3 covers 14 residues. The V call is TRBV12-2, the J call TRBJ1-2; TRBD1 reflects the table's D call only, with no check against the DNA. TRBV12-2 is labeled a pseudogene. Sample: CD8+ T cells sorted from blood. The receptor's source is an adult with rheumatoid arthritis. DNA of the CDR3: TGTGCAAGTCGCAACATGACAGGGGAGTATGGCTACACCTTC. Encoded protein: CASRNMTGEYGYTF.